What follows are 3 T cell receptor beta chains derived from one specimen sequenced in a study of blood T cell repertoires in COVID-19 (dated by TCRdb to the early 2020s). To prepare the library, the immunoSEQ multiplex PCR assay was applied. Sourced from immuneACCESS, this table was stored by TCRdb with only in-frame sequences that have V and J called. A share of the clones is absent; for the studies checked, an unresolved V gene accounts for under half, and the remainder has no known explanation. The sample contains more than 95,000 clones, roughly 80% of them found a single time. The top ten constitute 15% to 19% of the sample. Sequenced sample: peripheral blood. The receptors were gathered from a woman aged 80 or older with acute or convalescent COVID-19.

This chain joins TRBV5-1 and TRBJ1-4, with 7 bases identical to TRBD1. V gave up 4 bases and J gave up 5 bases; unmatched junction bases: 11. Per the germline V gene, CDR1 is SGHRS and CDR2 is YFSETQ. The CDR3 sequence is 16 residues long. CDR3 coding DNA: TGCGCCAGCAGCCTGGGGACACAGGGGCAAAATGAAAAACTGTTTTTT. This encodes CASSLGTQGQNEKLFF.

The rearrangement uses TRBV4-2 and TRBJ1-3; D gene uncertain. CDR1 and CDR2 (germline): LGHNA, YNFKEQ. This CDR3 has 13 amino acids. The V and J ends lost 0 bases and 6 bases respectively, with 6 bases between them. CDR3 coding DNA: TGTGCCAGCAGCCAAGAGTCCCTAAACACCATATATTTT. It translates to CASSQESLNTIYF.

This chain uses TRBV20-1 with TRBJ2-3; D is ambiguous. The CDR3 is 10 residues long. Trimming left V 4 bases short and J 5 bases short, with 4 bases between. Germline V gene lookup returns CDR1 DFQATT and CDR2 SNEGSKA (reference sequence). In nucleotides, the CDR3 is TGCAGTGCTATTAAAGATACGCAGTATTTT. It yields the protein CSAIKDTQYF.